The T cell receptor (beta chain) described here comes from a study of cytomegalovirus exposure and HLA in healthy donors. Study-wide background: Out of around 360 genotyped donors, 81% belonged to the Caucasian-associated ancestry cluster. Study-wide points: TCR beta V segments were, for the most part, productive about 87% or about 30% of the time in an earlier analysis. Versus the approximately 670-donor mean, an Asian-associated ancestry cluster reportedly showed fewer N-insertions in a later analysis. The classifier, whose performance was assessed in both the original and validation cohorts, reportedly diagnosed cytomegalovirus status with high specificity and sensitivity.

As concerns this clone: Its antigen remains unknown.

V was cut by 6 bases and J by 0 bases, with 9 bases left in between. Germline lookup yields CDR1 MNHEY and CDR2 SVGAGI. This CDR3 has 15 amino acids. Vbeta (60) and Jbeta (13) primers were used in the PCR. Data came from immunoSEQ multiplex PCR; TCRdb stores just in-frame clones and leaves some out. The table includes roughly 93,000 clones, more than 65% detected once. This clonotype originated in a human donor in good health. The sequenced sample was PBMCs. The rearrangement uses TRBV6-5 and TRBJ2-6, with D unclear. The CDR3 bases are TGTGCCAGCAGCCCCGTTAACTCTGGGGCCAACGTCCTGACTTTC. This sequence encodes CASSPVNSGANVLTF.